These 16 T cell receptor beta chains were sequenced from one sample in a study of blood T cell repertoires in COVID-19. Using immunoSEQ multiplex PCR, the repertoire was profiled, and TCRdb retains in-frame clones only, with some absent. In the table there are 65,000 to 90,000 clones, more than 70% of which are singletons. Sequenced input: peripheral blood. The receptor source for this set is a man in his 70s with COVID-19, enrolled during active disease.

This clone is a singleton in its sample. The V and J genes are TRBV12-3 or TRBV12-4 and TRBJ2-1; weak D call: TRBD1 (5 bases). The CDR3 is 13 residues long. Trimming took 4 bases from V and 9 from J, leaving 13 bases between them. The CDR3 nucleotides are TGTGCCAGCAGTTCTACCGTCCAGGGTGAGCAGTTCTTC. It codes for CASSSTVQGEQFF.

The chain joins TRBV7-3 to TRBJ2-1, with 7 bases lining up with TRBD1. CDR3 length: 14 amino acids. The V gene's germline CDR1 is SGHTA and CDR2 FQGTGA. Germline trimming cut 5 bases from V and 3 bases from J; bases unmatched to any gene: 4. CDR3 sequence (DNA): TGTGCCAGCAGCATCGGGACAGTCTACAATGAGCAGTTCTTC. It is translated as CASSIGTVYNEQFF. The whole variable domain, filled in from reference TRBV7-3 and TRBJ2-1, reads GAGVSQTPSNKVTEKGKYVELRCDPISGHTALYWYRQSLGQGPEFLIYFQGTGAADDSGLPNDRFFAVRPEGSVSTLKIQRTERGDSAVYLCASSIGTVYNEQFFGPGTRLTVL.

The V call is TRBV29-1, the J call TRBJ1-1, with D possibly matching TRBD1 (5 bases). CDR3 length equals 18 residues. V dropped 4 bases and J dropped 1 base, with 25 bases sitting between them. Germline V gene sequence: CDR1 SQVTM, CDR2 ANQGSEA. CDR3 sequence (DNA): TGCAGCGTTGGATACAGGTCTATGGTTGGGAATTCGAACACTGAAGCTTTCTTT. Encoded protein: CSVGYRSMVGNSNTEAFF.

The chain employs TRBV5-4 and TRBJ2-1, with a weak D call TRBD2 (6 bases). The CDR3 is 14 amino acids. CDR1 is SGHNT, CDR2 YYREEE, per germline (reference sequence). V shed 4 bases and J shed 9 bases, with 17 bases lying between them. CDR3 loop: CASSPTGRPAEQFF. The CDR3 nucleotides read TGTGCCAGCAGCCCTACCGGGAGACCCGCTGAGCAGTTCTTC.

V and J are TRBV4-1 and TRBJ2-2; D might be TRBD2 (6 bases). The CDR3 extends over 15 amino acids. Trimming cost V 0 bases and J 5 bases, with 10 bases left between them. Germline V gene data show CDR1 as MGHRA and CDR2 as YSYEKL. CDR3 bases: TGCGCCAGCAGCCAAGAAGGAGGGAGAACCGGGGAGCTGTTTTTT. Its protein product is CASSQEGGRTGELFF.

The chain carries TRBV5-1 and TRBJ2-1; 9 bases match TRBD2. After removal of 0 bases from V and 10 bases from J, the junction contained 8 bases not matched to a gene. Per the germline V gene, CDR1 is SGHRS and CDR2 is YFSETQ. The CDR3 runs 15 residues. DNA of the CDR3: TGCGCCAGCAGCTTGGAACTAGCGGGCGGCTGGGAGCAGTTCTTC. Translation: CASSLELAGGWEQFF.

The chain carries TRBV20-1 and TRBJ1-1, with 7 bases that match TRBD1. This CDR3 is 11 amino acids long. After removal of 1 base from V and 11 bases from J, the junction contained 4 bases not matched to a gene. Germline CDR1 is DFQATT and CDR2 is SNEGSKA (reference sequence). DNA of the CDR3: TGCAGTGCTAGAGTTACAGGGGAGGCTTTCTTT. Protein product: CSARVTGEAFF.

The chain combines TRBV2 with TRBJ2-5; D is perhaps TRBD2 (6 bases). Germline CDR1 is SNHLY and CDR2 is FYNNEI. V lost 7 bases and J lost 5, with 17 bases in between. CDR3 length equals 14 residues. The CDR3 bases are TGTGCCAGCATGATCGGAGGGAGCGGTGAGACCCAGTACTTC. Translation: CASMIGGSGETQYF.

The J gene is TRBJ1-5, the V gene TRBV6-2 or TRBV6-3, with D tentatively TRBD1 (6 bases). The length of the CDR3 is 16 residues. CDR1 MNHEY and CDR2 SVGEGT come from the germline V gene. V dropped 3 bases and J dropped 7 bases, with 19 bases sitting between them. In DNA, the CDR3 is TGTGCCAGCAGTTATTCAAGGCCTCAGGGGTGGCAGCCCCAGCATTTT. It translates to CASSYSRPQGWQPQHF.

CDR3 loop: CASRNPGAGLETQYF. As DNA, the CDR3 is TGTGCCAGCAGAAACCCCGGAGCGGGATTAGAGACCCAGTACTTC. This chain links TRBV6-6 with TRBJ2-5; 7 nucleotides match TRBD2. This CDR3 is 15 amino acids long. J gave up 4 bases and V 6 bases, and 11 bases lay outside the gene matches. Germline CDR1 MNHNY, CDR2 SVGAGI (reference sequence).

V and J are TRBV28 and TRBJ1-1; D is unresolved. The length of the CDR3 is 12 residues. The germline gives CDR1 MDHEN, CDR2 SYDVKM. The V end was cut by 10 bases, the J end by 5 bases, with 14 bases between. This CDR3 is CATSSPGTEAFF. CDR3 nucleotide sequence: TGTGCCACTTCATCTCCGGGGACTGAAGCTTTCTTT.

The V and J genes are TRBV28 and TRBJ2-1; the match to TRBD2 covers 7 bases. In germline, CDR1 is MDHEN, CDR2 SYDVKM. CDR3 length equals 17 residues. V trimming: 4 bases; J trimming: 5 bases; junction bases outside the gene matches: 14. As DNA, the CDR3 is TGTGCCAGCAGTTCTCACCCTCGGAGCGGGATAAACAATGAGCAGTTCTTC. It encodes CASSSHPRSGINNEQFF.

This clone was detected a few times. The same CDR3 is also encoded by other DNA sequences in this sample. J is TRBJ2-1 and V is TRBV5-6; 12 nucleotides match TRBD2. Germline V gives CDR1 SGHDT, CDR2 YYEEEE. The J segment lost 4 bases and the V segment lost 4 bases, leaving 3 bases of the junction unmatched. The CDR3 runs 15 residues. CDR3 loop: CASSPGLAGYNEQFF. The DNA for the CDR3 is TGTGCCAGCAGCCCTGGACTAGCGGGGTACAATGAGCAGTTCTTC.

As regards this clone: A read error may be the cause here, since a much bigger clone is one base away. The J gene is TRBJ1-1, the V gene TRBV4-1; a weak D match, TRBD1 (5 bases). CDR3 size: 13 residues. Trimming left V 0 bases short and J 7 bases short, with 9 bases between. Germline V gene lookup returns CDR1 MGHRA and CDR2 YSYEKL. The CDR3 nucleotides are TGCGCCAGCAGCCAAGATACGGACATTGAAGCTTTCTTT. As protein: CASSQDTDIEAFF.

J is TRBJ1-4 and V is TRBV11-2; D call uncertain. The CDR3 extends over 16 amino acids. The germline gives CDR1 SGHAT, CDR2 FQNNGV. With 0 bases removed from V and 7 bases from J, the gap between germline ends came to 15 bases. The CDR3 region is CASSLDLSRGTEKLFF. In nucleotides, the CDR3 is TGTGCCAGCAGCTTAGACCTCTCGCGCGGCACTGAAAAACTGTTTTTT.

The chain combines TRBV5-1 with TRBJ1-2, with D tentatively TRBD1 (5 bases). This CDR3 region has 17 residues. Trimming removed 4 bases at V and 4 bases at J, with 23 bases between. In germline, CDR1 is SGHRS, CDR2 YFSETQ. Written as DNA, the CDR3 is TGCGCCAGCAGCGCCAACCGGCAGACAGCAAGCTTCTATGGCTACACCTTC. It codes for CASSANRQTASFYGYTF.